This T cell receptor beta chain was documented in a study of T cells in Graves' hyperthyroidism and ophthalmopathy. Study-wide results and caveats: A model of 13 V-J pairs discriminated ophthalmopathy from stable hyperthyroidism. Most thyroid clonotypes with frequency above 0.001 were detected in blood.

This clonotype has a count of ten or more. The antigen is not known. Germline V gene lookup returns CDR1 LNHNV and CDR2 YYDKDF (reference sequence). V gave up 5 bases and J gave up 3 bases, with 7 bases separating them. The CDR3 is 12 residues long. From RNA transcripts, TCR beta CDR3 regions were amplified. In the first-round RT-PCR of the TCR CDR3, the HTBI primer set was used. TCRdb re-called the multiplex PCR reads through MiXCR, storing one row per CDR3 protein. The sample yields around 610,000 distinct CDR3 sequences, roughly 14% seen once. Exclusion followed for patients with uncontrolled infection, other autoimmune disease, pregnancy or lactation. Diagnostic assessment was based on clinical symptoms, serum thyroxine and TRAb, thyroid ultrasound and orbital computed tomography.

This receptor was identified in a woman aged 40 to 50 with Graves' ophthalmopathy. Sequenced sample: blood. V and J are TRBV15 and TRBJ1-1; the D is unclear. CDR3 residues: CATSHWDTEAFF. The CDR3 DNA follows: TGTGCCACCAGCCACTGGGACACTGAAGCTTTCTTT.